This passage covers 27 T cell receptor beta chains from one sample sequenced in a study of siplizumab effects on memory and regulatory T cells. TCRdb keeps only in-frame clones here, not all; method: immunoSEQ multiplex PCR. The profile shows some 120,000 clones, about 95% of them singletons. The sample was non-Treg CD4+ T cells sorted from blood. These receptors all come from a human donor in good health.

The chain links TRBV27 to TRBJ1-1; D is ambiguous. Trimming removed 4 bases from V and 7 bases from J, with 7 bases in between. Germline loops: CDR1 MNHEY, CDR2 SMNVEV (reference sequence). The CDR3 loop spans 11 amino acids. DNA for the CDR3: TGTGCCAGCAGTTCGCAGGTTGAAGCTTTCTTT. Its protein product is CASSSQVEAFF.

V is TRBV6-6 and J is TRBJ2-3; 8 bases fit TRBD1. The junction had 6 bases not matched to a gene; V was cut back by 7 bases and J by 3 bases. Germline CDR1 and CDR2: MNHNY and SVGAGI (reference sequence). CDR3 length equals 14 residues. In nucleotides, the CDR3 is TGTGCCAGCAATGACAGGGGTCGGACAGATACGCAGTATTTT. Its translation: CASNDRGRTDTQYF.

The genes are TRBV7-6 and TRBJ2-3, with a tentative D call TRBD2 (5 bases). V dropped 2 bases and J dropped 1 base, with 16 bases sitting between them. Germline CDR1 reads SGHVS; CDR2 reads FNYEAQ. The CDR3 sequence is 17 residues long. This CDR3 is CASSLNPGKQGTDTQYF. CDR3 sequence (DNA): TGTGCCAGCAGCTTAAACCCCGGGAAGCAGGGCACAGATACGCAGTATTTT.

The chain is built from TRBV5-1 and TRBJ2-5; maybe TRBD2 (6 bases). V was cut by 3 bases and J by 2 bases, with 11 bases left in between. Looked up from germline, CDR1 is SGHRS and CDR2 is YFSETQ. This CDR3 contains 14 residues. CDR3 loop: CASSSGTPQETQYF. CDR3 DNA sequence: TGCGCCAGCAGCTCGGGGACTCCACAAGAGACCCAGTACTTC.

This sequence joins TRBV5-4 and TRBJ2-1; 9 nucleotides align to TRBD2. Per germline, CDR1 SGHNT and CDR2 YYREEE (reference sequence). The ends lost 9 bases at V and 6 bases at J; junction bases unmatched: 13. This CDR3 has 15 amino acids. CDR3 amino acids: CATNPGGGAGNEQFF. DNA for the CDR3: TGTGCCACCAACCCCGGCGGGGGGGCCGGCAATGAGCAGTTCTTC.

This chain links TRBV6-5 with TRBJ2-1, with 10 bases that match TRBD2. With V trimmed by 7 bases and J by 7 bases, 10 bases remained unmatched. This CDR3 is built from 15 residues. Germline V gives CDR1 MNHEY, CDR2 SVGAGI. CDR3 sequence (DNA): TGTGCCAGCATGGTAGCGGGAGGTTATATGAATGAGCAGTTCTTC. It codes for CASMVAGGYMNEQFF.

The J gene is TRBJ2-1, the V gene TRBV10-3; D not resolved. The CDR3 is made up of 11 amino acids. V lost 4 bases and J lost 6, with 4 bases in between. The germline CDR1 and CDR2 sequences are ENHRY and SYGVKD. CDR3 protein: CAISVLNEQFF. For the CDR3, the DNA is TGTGCCATCAGTGTACTCAATGAGCAGTTCTTC.

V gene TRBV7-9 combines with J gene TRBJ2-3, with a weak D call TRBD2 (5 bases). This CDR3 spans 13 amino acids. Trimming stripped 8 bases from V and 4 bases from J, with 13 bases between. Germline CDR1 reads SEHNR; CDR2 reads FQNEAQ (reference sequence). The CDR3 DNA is TGTGCCAGCCAAGGGAGCGTGGCAGATACGCAGTATTTT. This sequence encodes CASQGSVADTQYF. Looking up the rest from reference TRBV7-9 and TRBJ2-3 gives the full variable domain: DTGVSQNPRHKITKRGQNVTFRCDPISEHNRLYWYRQTLGQGPEFLTYFQNEAQLEKSRLLSDRFSAERPKGSFSTLEIQRTEQGDSAMYLCASQGSVADTQYFGPGTRLTVL.

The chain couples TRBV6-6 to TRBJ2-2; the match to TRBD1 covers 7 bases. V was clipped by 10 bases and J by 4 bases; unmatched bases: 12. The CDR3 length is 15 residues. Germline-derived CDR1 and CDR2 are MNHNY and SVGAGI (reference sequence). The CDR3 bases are TGTGCCACCCGATCCCCGGGACAGCCCACCGGGGAGCTGTTTTTT. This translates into CATRSPGQPTGELFF.

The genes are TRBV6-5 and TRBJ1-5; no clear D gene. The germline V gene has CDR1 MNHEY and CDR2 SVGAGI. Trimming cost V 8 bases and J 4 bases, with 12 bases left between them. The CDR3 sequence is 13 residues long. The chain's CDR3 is CASGGELNQPQHF. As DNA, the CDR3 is TGTGCCAGCGGAGGAGAGCTGAATCAGCCCCAGCATTTT.

In DNA form, the CDR3 reads TGCGCCAGCAGCCTGACACAACCCTTCCAAGAGACCCAGTACTTC. Protein sequence: CASSLTQPFQETQYF. The rearrangement links TRBV4-1 to TRBJ2-5; unclear D gene. This CDR3 spans 15 amino acids. Looked up from germline, CDR1 is MGHRA and CDR2 is YSYEKL. Trimming pared 4 bases from V and 1 base from J, leaving 13 bases between.

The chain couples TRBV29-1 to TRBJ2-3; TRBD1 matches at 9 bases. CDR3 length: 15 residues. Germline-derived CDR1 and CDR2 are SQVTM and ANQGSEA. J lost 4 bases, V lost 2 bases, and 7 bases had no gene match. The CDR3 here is CSVERETGGSDTQYF. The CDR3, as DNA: TGCAGCGTTGAAAGGGAGACAGGGGGGTCAGATACGCAGTATTTT.

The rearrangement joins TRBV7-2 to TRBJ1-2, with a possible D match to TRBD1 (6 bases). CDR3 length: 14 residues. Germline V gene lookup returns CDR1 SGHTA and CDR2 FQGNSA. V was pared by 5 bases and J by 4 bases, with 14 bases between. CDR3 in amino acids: CASSEQGGGYGYTF. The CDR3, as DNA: TGTGCCAGCAGCGAACAAGGGGGGGGCTATGGCTACACCTTC.

This chain's CDR3 is CASSLAFSGTEAFF. Here the CDR3 DNA reads TGCGCCAGCAGCTTGGCGTTTAGTGGCACTGAAGCTTTCTTT. The rearrangement joins TRBV5-1 to TRBJ1-1; D unclear. The germline V gene encodes CDR1 SGHRS and CDR2 YFSETQ. The CDR3 length is 14 residues. Trimming took 0 bases from V and 4 from J, leaving 10 bases between them.

The CDR3 sequence is CASGKPSTDTQYF. The CDR3 nucleotides read TGTGCCAGTGGAAAGCCCAGCACAGATACGCAGTATTTT. This chain joins TRBV9 and TRBJ2-3; D gene uncertain. Germline assignment: CDR1 SGDLS and CDR2 YYNGEE. CDR3 length: 13 residues. V was trimmed by 8 bases and J by 0 bases, leaving 10 bases between them. The variable domain in full, completed from reference TRBV9 and TRBJ2-3, reads DSGVTQTPKHLITATGQRVTLRCSPRSGDLSVYWYQQSLDQGLQFLIQYYNGEERAKGNILERFSAQQFPDLHSELNLSSLELGDSALYFCASGKPSTDTQYFGPGTRLTVL.

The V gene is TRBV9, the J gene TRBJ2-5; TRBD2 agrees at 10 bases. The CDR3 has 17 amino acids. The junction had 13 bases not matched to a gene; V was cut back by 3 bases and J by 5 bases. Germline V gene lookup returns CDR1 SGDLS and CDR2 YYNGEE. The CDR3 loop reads CASSARSGRGGGETQYF. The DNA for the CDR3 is TGTGCCAGCAGCGCGAGAAGCGGGAGGGGTGGCGGGGAGACCCAGTACTTC.

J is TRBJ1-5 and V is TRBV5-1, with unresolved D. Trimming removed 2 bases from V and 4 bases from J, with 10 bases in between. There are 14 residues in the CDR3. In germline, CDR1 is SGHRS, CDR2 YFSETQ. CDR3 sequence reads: CASSLNGGNQPQHF. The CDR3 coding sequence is TGCGCCAGCAGCTTAAATGGAGGAAATCAGCCCCAGCATTTT.

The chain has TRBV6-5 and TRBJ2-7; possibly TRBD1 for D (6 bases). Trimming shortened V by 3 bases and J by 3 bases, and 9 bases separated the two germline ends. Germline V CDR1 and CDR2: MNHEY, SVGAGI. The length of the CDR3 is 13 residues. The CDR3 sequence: CASSYDRYYEQYF. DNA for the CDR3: TGTGCCAGCAGTTATGACAGGTACTACGAGCAGTACTTC.

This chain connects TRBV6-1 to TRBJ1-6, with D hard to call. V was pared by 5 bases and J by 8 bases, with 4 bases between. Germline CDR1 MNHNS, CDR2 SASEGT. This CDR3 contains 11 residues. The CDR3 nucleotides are TGTGCCAGCAGTTCGGATTCACCCCTCCACTTT. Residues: CASSSDSPLHF.

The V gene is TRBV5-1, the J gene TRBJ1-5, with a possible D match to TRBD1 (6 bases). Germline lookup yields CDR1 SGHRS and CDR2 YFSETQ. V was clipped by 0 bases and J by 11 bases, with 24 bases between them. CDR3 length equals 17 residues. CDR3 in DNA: TGCGCCAGCAGCTTGGGACCAGGGGAGGGAGATTGGAAGGCCCAGCATTTT. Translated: CASSLGPGEGDWKAQHF.

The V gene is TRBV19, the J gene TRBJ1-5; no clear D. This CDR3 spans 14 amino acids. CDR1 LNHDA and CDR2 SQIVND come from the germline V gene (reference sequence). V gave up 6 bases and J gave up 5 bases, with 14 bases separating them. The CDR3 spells CASSKSGRDQPQHF. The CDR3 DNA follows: TGTGCCAGTAGCAAAAGCGGAAGGGATCAGCCCCAGCATTTT.

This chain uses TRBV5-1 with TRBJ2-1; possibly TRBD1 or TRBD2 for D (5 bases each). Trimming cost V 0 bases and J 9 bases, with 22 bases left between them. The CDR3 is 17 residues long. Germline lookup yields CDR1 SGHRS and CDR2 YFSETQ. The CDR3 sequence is CASSLVGLQVGASEQFF. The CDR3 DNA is TGCGCCAGCAGCTTGGTCGGGTTACAGGTGGGAGCCAGTGAGCAGTTCTTC.

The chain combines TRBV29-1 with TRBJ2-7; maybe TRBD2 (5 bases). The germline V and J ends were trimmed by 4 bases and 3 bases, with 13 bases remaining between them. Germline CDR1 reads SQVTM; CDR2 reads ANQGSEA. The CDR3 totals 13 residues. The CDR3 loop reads CSVGSGGIYEQYF. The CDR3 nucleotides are TGCAGCGTTGGCTCTGGAGGAATCTACGAGCAGTACTTC.

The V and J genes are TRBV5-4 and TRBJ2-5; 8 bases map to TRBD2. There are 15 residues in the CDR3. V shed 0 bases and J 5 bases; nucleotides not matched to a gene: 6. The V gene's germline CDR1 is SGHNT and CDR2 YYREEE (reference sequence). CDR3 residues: CASSLAGGPRETQYF. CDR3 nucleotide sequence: TGTGCCAGCAGCTTGGCGGGGGGGCCGAGGGAGACCCAGTACTTC. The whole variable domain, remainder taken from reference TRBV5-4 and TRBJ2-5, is ETGVTQSPTHLIKTRGQQVTLRCSSQSGHNTVSWYQQALGQGPQFIFQYYREEENGRGNFPPRFSGLQFPNYSSELNVNALELDDSALYLCASSLAGGPRETQYFGPGTRLLVL.

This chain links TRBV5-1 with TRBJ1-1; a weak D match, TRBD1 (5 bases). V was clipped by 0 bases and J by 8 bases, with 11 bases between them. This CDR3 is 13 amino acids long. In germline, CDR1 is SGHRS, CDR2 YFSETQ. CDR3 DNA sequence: TGCGCCAGCAGCTTGGCAGGGAGGCTCGAAGCTTTCTTT. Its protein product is CASSLAGRLEAFF.

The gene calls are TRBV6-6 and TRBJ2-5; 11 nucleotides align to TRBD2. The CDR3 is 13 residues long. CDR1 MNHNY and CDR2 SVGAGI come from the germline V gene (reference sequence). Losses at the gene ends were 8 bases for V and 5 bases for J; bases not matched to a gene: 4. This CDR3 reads CASDSGRVETQYF. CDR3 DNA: TGTGCCAGCGATAGCGGGAGGGTGGAGACCCAGTACTTC.

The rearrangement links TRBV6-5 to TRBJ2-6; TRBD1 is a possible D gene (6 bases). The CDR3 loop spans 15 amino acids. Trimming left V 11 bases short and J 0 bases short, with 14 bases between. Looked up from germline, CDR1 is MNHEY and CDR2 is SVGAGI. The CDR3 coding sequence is TGTGCCGTCCAGGGGAAGGGCTCTGGGGCCAACGTCCTGACTTTC. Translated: CAVQGKGSGANVLTF.